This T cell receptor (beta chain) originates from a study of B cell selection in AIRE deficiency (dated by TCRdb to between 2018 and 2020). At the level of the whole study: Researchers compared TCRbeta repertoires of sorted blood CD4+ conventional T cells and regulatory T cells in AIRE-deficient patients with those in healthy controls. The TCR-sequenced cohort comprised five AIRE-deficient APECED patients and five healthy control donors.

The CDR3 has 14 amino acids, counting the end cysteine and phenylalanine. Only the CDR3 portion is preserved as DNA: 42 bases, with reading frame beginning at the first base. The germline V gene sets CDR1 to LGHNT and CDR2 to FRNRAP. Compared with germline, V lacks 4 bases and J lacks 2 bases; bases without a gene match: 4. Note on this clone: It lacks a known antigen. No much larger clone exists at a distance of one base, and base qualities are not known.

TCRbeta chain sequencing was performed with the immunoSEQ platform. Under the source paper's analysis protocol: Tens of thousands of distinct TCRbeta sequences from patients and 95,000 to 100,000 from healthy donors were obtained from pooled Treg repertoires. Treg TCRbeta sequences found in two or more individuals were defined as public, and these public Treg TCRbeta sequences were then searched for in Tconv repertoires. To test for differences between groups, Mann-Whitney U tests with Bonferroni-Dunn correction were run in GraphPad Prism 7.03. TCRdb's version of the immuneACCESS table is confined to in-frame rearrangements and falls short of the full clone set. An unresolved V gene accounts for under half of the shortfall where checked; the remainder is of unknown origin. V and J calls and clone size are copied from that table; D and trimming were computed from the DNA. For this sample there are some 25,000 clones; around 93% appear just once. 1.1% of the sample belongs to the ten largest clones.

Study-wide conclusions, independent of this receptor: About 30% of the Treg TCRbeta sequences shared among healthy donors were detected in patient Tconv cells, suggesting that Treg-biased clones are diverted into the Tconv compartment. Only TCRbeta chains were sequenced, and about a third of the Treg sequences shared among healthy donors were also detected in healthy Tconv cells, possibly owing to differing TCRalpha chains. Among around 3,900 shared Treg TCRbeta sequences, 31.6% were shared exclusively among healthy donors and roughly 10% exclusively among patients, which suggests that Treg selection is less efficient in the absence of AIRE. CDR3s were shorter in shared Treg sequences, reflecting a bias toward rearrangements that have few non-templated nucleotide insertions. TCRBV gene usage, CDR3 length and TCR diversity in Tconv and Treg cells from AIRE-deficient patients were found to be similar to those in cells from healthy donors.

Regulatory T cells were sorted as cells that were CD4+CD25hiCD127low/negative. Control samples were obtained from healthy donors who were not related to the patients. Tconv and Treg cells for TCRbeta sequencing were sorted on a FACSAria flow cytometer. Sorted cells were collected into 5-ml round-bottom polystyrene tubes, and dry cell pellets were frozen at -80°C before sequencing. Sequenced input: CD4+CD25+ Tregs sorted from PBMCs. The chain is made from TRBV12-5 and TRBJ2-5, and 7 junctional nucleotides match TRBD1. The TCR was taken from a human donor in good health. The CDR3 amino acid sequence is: CASGSGTEQETQYF. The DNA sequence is TGTGCTAGTGGTTCCGGGACAGAACAAGAGACCCAGTACTTC.